Listed here are 25 T cell receptor beta chains from one sample, sequenced in a study of early T cells in non-severe SARS-CoV-2 infection. MiXCR was run by TCRdb on the 5' RACE reads, yielding one entry per CDR3 protein. Here the sample spans about 26,000 distinct CDR3 sequences, roughly 4.6% being singletons. Sequencing was done on a sample of whole blood. Receptor source: an adult who was a healthcare worker with PCR-confirmed SARS-CoV-2 infection or an uninfected control (not recorded which).

Judged by abundance, this clonotype is medium-sized (0.01 to 0.1%). This chain uses TRBV6-1 with TRBJ1-2; 12 nucleotides match TRBD1. The length of the CDR3 is 16 residues. CDR1 and CDR2 (germline): MNHNS, SASEGT. Losses at the gene ends were 1 base for V and 2 bases for J; bases not matched to a gene: 2. This CDR3 reads CASSEVGTGGNYGYTF. The CDR3 nucleotides read TGTGCCAGCAGTGAAGTAGGGACAGGGGGCAACTATGGCTACACCTTC.

This clonotype was found many times. The chain recombines TRBV5-4 with TRBJ2-1; 8 nucleotides align to TRBD2. CDR3 size: 15 residues. Looked up from germline, CDR1 is SGHNT and CDR2 is YYREEE (reference sequence). V lost 4 bases to trimming and J lost 3 bases; unmatched junction nucleotides: 6. In nucleotides, the CDR3 is TGTGCCAGCAGCCTCGGCAGCGGGGGCTACAATGAGCAGTTCTTC. Translating gives CASSLGSGGYNEQFF.

The chain has TRBV11-3 and TRBJ2-2; possible D gene TRBD2, 6 bases. V was cut by 5 bases and J by 5 bases, with 9 bases left in between. Germline V CDR1 and CDR2: SGHNT, YENEEA. The length of the CDR3 is 13 residues. CDR3 region: CASSPRGTGELFF. The CDR3, as DNA: TGTGCCAGCAGCCCCCGGGGGACCGGGGAGCTGTTTTTT.

This clonotype was detected ten times or more. The chain couples TRBV12-3 or TRBV12-4 to TRBJ2-3; D tentatively fits TRBD1 or TRBD2 (6 bases each). Deletions cut 8 bases from V and 0 bases from J, with 15 bases between. The CDR3 is 15 amino acids. The CDR3 is CASALGGSSTDTQYF. CDR3 nucleotide sequence: TGTGCCAGCGCACTCGGGGGCTCTAGCACAGATACGCAGTATTTT.

This clonotype was found many times. The V and J genes are TRBV7-3 and TRBJ2-3; no firm D call. Germline loops: CDR1 SGHTA, CDR2 FQGTGA. The CDR3 contains 13 residues. Trimming removed 5 bases at V and 5 bases at J, with 11 bases between. CDR3 region: CASSPSPVDTQYF. Here the CDR3 DNA reads TGTGCCAGCAGCCCGAGCCCGGTAGATACGCAGTATTTT.

In this sample, this clonotype turned up many times. The CDR3 spells CARSFGTDSPGGKNIQYF. CDR3 in DNA: TGTGCCAGAAGCTTCGGGACAGACTCTCCCGGGGGCAAAAACATTCAGTACTTC. The rearrangement uses TRBV5-3 and TRBJ2-4, with D possibly matching TRBD1 (7 bases). TRBV5-3 carries the ORF label, with uncertain function. V lost 2 bases and J 3 bases, leaving 21 bases between the germline ends. The CDR3 runs to 18 residues.

This clonotype is deemed medium-sized (0.01 to 0.1%). Sequence at one end of the junction differs from germline and may be a read error. The CDR3 nucleotides are TGTGCTAGCAGCTTGCGGAGTAACACCGGGGAGCTGTTTTTT. Residues: CASSLRSNTGELFF. The chain recombines TRBV7-7 with TRBJ2-2, with D unclear. This CDR3 spans 14 amino acids. Germline loops: CDR1 SSHAT, CDR2 FNYEAQ (reference sequence).

The chain combines TRBV6-2 or TRBV6-3 with TRBJ1-5; D remains ambiguous. Per germline, CDR1 MNHEY and CDR2 SVGEGT. The CDR3 runs to 15 residues. V shed 2 bases and J shed 4 bases, with 12 bases lying between them. The CDR3 DNA is TGTGCCAGCAGTTACAGATCTGAGCGGAATCAGCCCCAGCATTTT. Translating gives CASSYRSERNQPQHF.

The sample holds many counts of this clonotype. The V call is TRBV30, the J call TRBJ2-2; D may correspond to TRBD1 or TRBD2 (6 bases each). Looked up from germline, CDR1 is GTSNPN and CDR2 is SVGIG (reference sequence). The CDR3 loop spans 14 amino acids. The V gene lost 5 bases and the J gene lost 5 bases, with 15 bases spanning the gap. CDR3 sequence (DNA): TGTGCCTGGTTCCCGGGGGCGAGGACCGGGGAGCTGTTTTTT. Encoded protein: CAWFPGARTGELFF.

The table lists this clonotype with many counts. The CDR3 loop reads CASSEGGGRGSYTF. The CDR3 coding sequence is TGTGCCAGCAGTGAAGGTGGTGGCCGCGGAAGCTACACCTTC. This chain uses TRBV6-1 with TRBJ1-2, with D unresolved. The germline V gene has CDR1 MNHNS and CDR2 SASEGT. This CDR3 has 14 residues. V was cut by 1 base and J by 9 bases, with 15 bases left in between.

This clonotype showed up many times. The chain employs TRBV5-1 and TRBJ1-2, with TRBD1 matching 7 bases. The V gene end was trimmed by 7 bases and the J gene end by 4 bases; junction bases not matched to a gene: 7. Germline CDR1 SGHRS, CDR2 YFSETQ. The CDR3 sequence is 13 residues long. CDR3 coding DNA: TGCGCCAGCGGAACAGGGGCGGGCTATGGCTACACCTTC. This translates into CASGTGAGYGYTF.

This clonotype turned up a few times. The CDR3 protein is CASSESALVRQTQYF. CDR3 coding DNA: TGCGCCAGCAGTGAGTCGGCCCTCGTTCGGCAGACCCAGTACTTC. The chain is built from TRBV10-2 and TRBJ2-5; D is ambiguous. The CDR3 has 15 amino acids. Germline V gene data show CDR1 as WSHSY and CDR2 as SAAADI. The V gene lost 0 bases and the J gene lost 6 bases, with 14 bases spanning the gap.

Many counts were recorded for this clonotype. The chain couples TRBV6-4 to TRBJ1-5; D call uncertain. CDR1 is MRHNA and CDR2 is SNTAGT in the germline V gene. CDR3 length: 15 residues. V lost 5 bases and J lost 0, with 11 bases in between. CDR3 amino acids: CASSRGRDSNQPQHF. As DNA, the CDR3 is TGTGCCAGCAGTAGAGGACGGGATAGCAATCAGCCCCAGCATTTT.

This clonotype showed up many times. The CDR3 protein is CASSQVTIRNTGELFF. The DNA of the CDR3 is TGTGCCAGCAGCCAAGTGACAATTAGGAACACCGGGGAGCTGTTTTTT. The chain carries TRBV14 and TRBJ2-2; D call uncertain. This CDR3 comprises 16 residues. The germline gives CDR1 SGHDN, CDR2 FVKESK. Between the trimmed V and J ends, which lost 1 base and 1 base, there was a span of 10 bases.

This clonotype was detected only a few times. The conserved phenylalanine or tryptophan is not found at the CDR3 terminus, so this likely reflects a read error. The chain carries TRBV5-6 and TRBJ2-5; D might be TRBD1 (6 bases). Trimming removed 3 bases from V and 5 bases from J, with 20 bases in between. CDR3 length: 16 amino acids. The germline gives CDR1 SGHDT, CDR2 YYEEEE. The CDR3 here is CASSSGFRDIEETQYS. The CDR3 nucleotides are TGTGCCAGCAGCTCTGGTTTCCGGGACATCGAGGAGACCCAGTACTCC.

This clonotype was found a few times. The chain has TRBV4-1 and TRBJ1-6, with TRBD1 matching over 10 bases. V shed 4 bases and J 1 base; nucleotides not matched to a gene: 7. CDR1 and CDR2 (germline): MGHRA, YSYEKL. This CDR3 is 18 amino acids long. Written as DNA, the CDR3 is TGCGCCAGCAGCCCGACCGGGACAGGGGTGTCCTATAATTCACCCCTCCACTTT. Residues: CASSPTGTGVSYNSPLHF.

This clonotype has a count of ten or more. This chain connects TRBV18 to TRBJ1-2; 10 nucleotides match TRBD1. The V gene's germline CDR1 is KGHSH and CDR2 LQKENI. This CDR3 has 16 amino acids. V was clipped by 3 bases and J by 2 bases; unmatched bases: 6. CDR3 protein: CASSPGQGTINYGYTF. The CDR3 DNA reads TGTGCCAGCTCACCGGGACAGGGGACAATAAACTATGGCTACACCTTC.

This clonotype was counted at least ten times. V gene TRBV6-2 or TRBV6-3 combines with J gene TRBJ2-2; D unclear. V was cut by 0 bases and J by 10 bases, with 15 bases left in between. Germline-derived CDR1 and CDR2 are MNHEY and SVGEGT. The CDR3 contains 15 residues. CDR3 coding DNA: TGTGCCAGCAGTTACTCCCCGGCAGTCCGATCGGAGCTGTTTTTT. This encodes CASSYSPAVRSELFF.

Worth noting for this clonotype: A read error is possible here, since a much larger clone lies one base away. The chain uses TRBV19 and TRBJ2-3; no definite D call. Trimming removed 5 bases at V and 9 bases at J, with 12 bases between. Germline loops: CDR1 LNHDA, CDR2 SQIVND (reference sequence). The CDR3 has 12 amino acids. This CDR3 is CASSSSRETQYF. CDR3 nucleotide sequence: TGTGCCAGTAGTTCTTCGAGAGAGACGCAGTATTTT.

This clonotype is categorized as medium-sized. This rearrangement joins TRBV4-2 to TRBJ1-3, with TRBD1 as a possible D gene (6 bases). Germline V gene sequence: CDR1 LGHNA, CDR2 YNFKEQ. The CDR3 has 17 amino acids. Trimming left V 0 bases short and J 0 bases short, with 12 bases between. The CDR3 sequence: CASSQDMRTDSGNTIYF. The CDR3 DNA sequence: TGTGCCAGCAGCCAAGATATGAGGACAGACTCTGGAAACACCATATATTTT.

This clonotype was counted only a few times. The V call is TRBV10-2, the J call TRBJ1-1; D perhaps matches TRBD1 (5 bases). Germline-derived CDR1 and CDR2 are WSHSY and SAAADI. Trimming took 2 bases from V and 7 from J, leaving 14 bases between them. The CDR3 runs 14 residues. CDR3 residues: CASSEPVGAGEAFF. The CDR3 DNA follows: TGCGCCAGCAGTGAGCCGGTAGGGGCTGGTGAAGCTTTCTTT.

Only a few counts were recorded for this clonotype. The gene calls are TRBV4-3 and TRBJ1-4; D is uncertain. The V and J ends lost 8 bases and 6 bases respectively, with 16 bases between them. The CDR3 spans 14 residues. The germline gives CDR1 LGHNA, CDR2 YSLEER. Here the CDR3 DNA reads TGCGCCAGCGGTAGTGGCGGCAGGCATGAAAAACTGTTTTTT. It codes for CASGSGGRHEKLFF.

As to this clonotype: This may come from a read error, since a much larger clone is one base off. The chain uses TRBV4-3 and TRBJ2-7, with D possibly TRBD1 on 8 matching bases. The CDR3 has 15 residues. The germline V gene encodes CDR1 LGHNA and CDR2 YSLEER. The CDR3 sequence is CASSRIQGGAYEQHF. Written as DNA, the CDR3 is TGCGCCAGCAGCCGGATACAGGGGGGGGCCTACGAGCAGCACTTC.

This clonotype occurred many times. This chain links TRBV20-1 with TRBJ2-7; tentative D call: TRBD1 (5 bases). The ends were cut back, 6 bases at V and 4 bases at J, with 10 bases in the middle. Per germline, CDR1 DFQATT and CDR2 SNEGSKA (reference sequence). This CDR3 has 11 residues. The CDR3 sequence: CSARAGYEQYF. The CDR3 nucleotides read TGCAGTGCCAGGGCAGGGTACGAGCAGTACTTC.

This clonotype was seen at least ten times. The chain combines TRBV5-6 with TRBJ1-1; D is perhaps TRBD1 (5 bases). Germline assignment: CDR1 SGHDT and CDR2 YYEEEE. CDR3 length: 13 residues. The ends were cut back, 0 bases at V and 11 bases at J, with 14 bases in the middle. The DNA of the CDR3 is TGTGCCAGCAGCTTGGACGGGGGATGGGACGCTTTCTTT. This encodes CASSLDGGWDAFF. Drawing the rest from reference TRBV5-6 and TRBJ1-1, the complete variable domain is DAGVTQSPTHLIKTRGQQVTLRCSPKSGHDTVSWYQQALGQGPQFIFQYYEEEERQRGNFPDRFSGHQFPNYSSELNVNALLLGDSALYLCASSLDGGWDAFFGQGTRLTVV.